These 28 T cell receptor beta chains were sequenced from one sample in a study of blood T cells in healthy people across ages. A second PCR, run for 7 to 11 cycles, used a sample-barcoded 5' primer plus a J-beta primer mix. MiXCR was run by TCRdb on the 5' RACE reads, yielding one entry per CDR3 protein. This sample has roughly 1,500,000 distinct CDR3 sequences, with roughly 30% found just once. Sequenced material: blood. Source of these receptors: a woman aged 30 to 39 in good health.

The chain is built from TRBV25-1 and TRBJ1-1; 7 bases are a match to TRBD1. The CDR3 runs to 16 residues. Germline loops: CDR1 MGHDK, CDR2 SYGVNS. Trimming at V came to 1 base and at J to 1 base, leaving 6 bases not matched to a gene. The DNA of the CDR3 is TGTGCCAGCAGTGAATGGGAAGGGGGCACGAACACTGAAGCTTTCTTT. It encodes CASSEWEGGTNTEAFF.

This clonotype was found many times. The J gene is TRBJ2-5, the V gene TRBV29-1; the match to TRBD2 covers 8 bases. Trimming cost V 4 bases and J 2 bases; bases outside gene matches: 12. This CDR3 has 16 residues. Germline-derived CDR1 and CDR2 are SQVTM and ANQGSEA. The CDR3 nucleotides read TGCAGCGTTGTTGGGACTAGGCCACAAGCACAAGAGACCCAGTACTTC. This translates into CSVVGTRPQAQETQYF.

This chain connects TRBV20-1 to TRBJ2-3, with a possible D match to TRBD2 (5 bases). Trimming took off 6 bases at V and 2 bases at J, with 15 bases between the two ends. CDR1 and CDR2 (germline): DFQATT, SNEGSKA (reference sequence). This CDR3 comprises 14 residues. The CDR3 loop is CSAIVPGITDTQYF. The CDR3 DNA reads TGCAGTGCCATAGTACCGGGGATCACAGATACGCAGTATTTT.

This clonotype came up once. This chain links TRBV4-1 with TRBJ2-7; maybe TRBD2 (5 bases). The germline CDR1 and CDR2 sequences are MGHRA and YSYEKL. V gave up 0 bases and J gave up 6 bases, with 21 bases separating them. The CDR3 loop spans 17 amino acids. CDR3 residues: CASSQDRSGTHPIEQYF. The CDR3 DNA reads as TGCGCCAGCAGCCAAGACCGCAGCGGAACCCATCCGATCGAGCAGTACTTC.

This clonotype has just a few counts. The chain recombines TRBV20-1 with TRBJ2-7; the D gene is possibly TRBD2 (6 bases). Trimming left V 3 bases short and J 1 base short, with 13 bases between. Germline values: CDR1 DFQATT, CDR2 SNEGSKA (reference sequence). This CDR3 has 14 residues. CDR3: CSASFTGTSYEQYF. The CDR3 DNA follows: TGCAGTGCTAGCTTCACCGGGACTTCCTACGAGCAGTACTTC.

About this clonotype: Just one base apart from a much larger clone, this may be a read error. V gene TRBV29-1 combines with J gene TRBJ2-1, with 12 bases matching TRBD2. CDR3 size: 14 residues. Germline CDR1 is SQVTM and CDR2 is ANQGSEA. Trimming at V came to 7 bases and at J to 9 bases, leaving 10 bases not matched to a gene. The CDR3 sequence is CSGDRTSGVGEQFF. The DNA for the CDR3 is TGCAGCGGGGATAGGACTAGCGGGGTCGGTGAGCAGTTCTTC.

This clonotype was detected many times. This chain links TRBV7-9 with TRBJ2-3, with D unresolved. Germline lookup yields CDR1 SEHNR and CDR2 FQNEAQ (reference sequence). CDR3 length: 15 residues. The V end lost 5 bases, the J end lost 0 bases, and 12 bases lay between the germline ends. CDR3 in amino acids: CASSGQGLSTDTQYF. As DNA, the CDR3 is TGTGCCAGCAGCGGGCAAGGGCTTAGCACAGATACGCAGTATTTT.

The rearrangement uses TRBV25-1 and TRBJ2-5; TRBD1 matches at 8 bases. The germline V gene encodes CDR1 MGHDK and CDR2 SYGVNS. The CDR3 consists of 18 residues. V lost 4 bases, J lost 4 bases, and 17 bases stayed unmatched. The CDR3 loop is CASSGPGQGLSTGETQYF. CDR3 DNA sequence: TGTGCCAGCAGTGGCCCAGGACAGGGCCTATCAACGGGAGAGACCCAGTACTTC.

This clonotype was seen more than once but under ten times. The chain has TRBV9 and TRBJ2-3; weak D call: TRBD2 (6 bases). Trimming removed 3 bases at V and 0 bases at J, with 14 bases between. Germline V lookup: CDR1 SGDLS, CDR2 YYNGEE. This CDR3 is built from 16 residues. The CDR3 DNA reads TGTGCCAGCAGCGCTCCCAGCGGGCACAGCACAGATACGCAGTATTTT. Its protein product is CASSAPSGHSTDTQYF.

This clonotype was observed a handful of times. This chain links TRBV11-2 with TRBJ2-6, with 8 bases fitting TRBD2. Trimming at V came to 3 bases and at J to 0 bases, leaving 4 bases not matched to a gene. CDR3 size: 17 residues. Per germline, CDR1 SGHAT and CDR2 FQNNGV. CDR3 in DNA: TGTGCCAGCAGCTTGACGGGAGGGCCCTCTGGGGCCAACGTCCTGACTTTC. Translating gives CASSLTGGPSGANVLTF.

This clonotype showed up many times. The chain couples TRBV6-5 to TRBJ2-1; no clear D. This CDR3 spans 13 amino acids. Between the trimmed V and J ends, which lost 6 bases and 7 bases, there was a span of 13 bases. Per the germline V gene, CDR1 is MNHEY and CDR2 is SVGAGI. CDR3 nucleotide sequence: TGTGCCAGCAGCCCTTCGGGTCCGAATGAGCAGTTCTTC. It codes for CASSPSGPNEQFF.

About this clonotype itself: A read error may produce the germline difference seen at one junction end. The chain links TRBV4-1 to TRBJ2-7; 7 bases fit TRBD2. This CDR3 region has 16 residues. Per the germline V gene, CDR1 is MGHRA and CDR2 is YSYEKL. The CDR3 DNA is TGCGCCAGCAGCCAAGGGCTAGCGGATCGCTCCTACAAGCAGTACTTC. Translating gives CASSQGLADRSYKQYF.

This clonotype was detected many times. The rearrangement joins TRBV4-1 to TRBJ2-5; 9 bases line up with TRBD2. Germline lookup yields CDR1 MGHRA and CDR2 YSYEKL. The CDR3 consists of 16 residues. The V gene end was trimmed by 1 base and the J gene end by 1 base; junction bases not matched to a gene: 4. CDR3: CASSQAPSGIQETQYF. Written as DNA, the CDR3 is TGCGCCAGCAGCCAAGCCCCTAGCGGGATCCAAGAGACCCAGTACTTC.

There are a few counts of this clonotype. The chain employs TRBV27 and TRBJ1-1; D unresolved. Trimming shortened V by 5 bases and J by 5 bases, and 15 bases separated the two germline ends. The CDR3 length is 14 residues. Germline V gives CDR1 MNHEY, CDR2 SMNVEV (reference sequence). CDR3 residues: CASSPRSSETEAFF. CDR3 DNA sequence: TGTGCCAGCAGTCCGAGGAGTTCGGAGACTGAAGCTTTCTTT.

This chain links TRBV12-3 or TRBV12-4 with TRBJ2-3; the match to TRBD2 covers 7 bases. The CDR3 sequence is 16 residues long. V gave up 1 base and J gave up 4 bases; unmatched junction bases: 8. The CDR3: CASSLGTPGGADTQYF. The CDR3 DNA reads TGTGCCAGCAGTTTAGGGACCCCGGGAGGCGCAGATACGCAGTATTTT.

The chain joins TRBV6-5 to TRBJ2-5; D is perhaps TRBD1 or TRBD2 (6 bases each). The CDR3 runs 16 residues. Germline CDR1 reads MNHEY; CDR2 reads SVGAGI. The germline V and J ends were trimmed by 5 bases and 4 bases, with 20 bases remaining between them. Here the CDR3 reads CASSPEPRGRVETQYF. The CDR3 DNA reads as TGTGCCAGCAGTCCGGAACCTCGGGGGCGCGTAGAGACCCAGTACTTC.

This chain uses TRBV20-1 with TRBJ1-5; no firm D call. Per germline, CDR1 DFQATT and CDR2 SNEGSKA (reference sequence). The CDR3 consists of 13 residues. The V end was cut by 2 bases, the J end by 5 bases, with 10 bases between. CDR3 bases: TGCAGTGCTAGACGAGAACTCTATCAGCCCCAGCATTTT. Protein product: CSARRELYQPQHF.

The chain couples TRBV28 to TRBJ2-4; TRBD2 is a possible D gene (5 bases). The tail of the sequence fits TRBJ2-7 better, so the J call may be wrong. Germline lookup yields CDR1 MDHEN and CDR2 SYDVKM. The CDR3 length is 15 residues. Written as DNA, the CDR3 is TGTGCCAGCAGTTCCCTCCGTTCGGGGACCTACGAGCAGTACTTC. Encoded protein: CASSSLRSGTYEQYF.

The V and J genes are TRBV7-9 and TRBJ2-3, with D possibly matching TRBD1 (5 bases). V dropped 3 bases and J dropped 4 bases, with 8 bases sitting between them. The CDR3 has 13 amino acids. The germline V gene encodes CDR1 SEHNR and CDR2 FQNEAQ (reference sequence). DNA of the CDR3: TGTGCCAGCAGCTTTCCCAGGGCAGATACGCAGTATTTT. Its translation: CASSFPRADTQYF.

This clonotype was counted only a few times. J is TRBJ2-7 and V is TRBV7-9; 8 nucleotides agree with TRBD2. Germline assignment: CDR1 SEHNR and CDR2 FQNEAQ (reference sequence). J gave up 7 bases and V 5 bases, and 7 bases lay outside the gene matches. This CDR3 has 13 amino acids. CDR3 sequence (DNA): TGTGCCAGCAGCGCGGGGGGCTTCTATGAGCAGTACTTC. It specifies CASSAGGFYEQYF.

In this sample, this clonotype turned up a few times. This chain connects TRBV3-1 to TRBJ2-6, with D unresolved. CDR1 and CDR2 from the germline V gene are LGHDT and YNNKEL (reference sequence). V dropped 4 bases and J dropped 2 bases, with 15 bases sitting between them. The CDR3 loop spans 17 amino acids. CDR3 sequence reads: CASSPIGWGPGANVLTF. In DNA, the CDR3 is TGTGCCAGCAGCCCCATCGGCTGGGGTCCTGGGGCCAACGTCCTGACTTTC. Combining the CDR3 with reference TRBV3-1 and TRBJ2-6 gives the whole variable domain DTAVSQTPKYLVTQMGNDKSIKCEQNLGHDTMYWYKQDSKKFLKIMFSYNNKELIINETVPNRFSPKSPDKAHLNLHINSLELGDSAVYFCASSPIGWGPGANVLTFGAGSRLTVL.

In this sample, this clonotype turned up many times. The chain uses TRBV7-9 and TRBJ2-5; D is unresolved. Trimming left V 2 bases short and J 5 bases short, with 12 bases between. The CDR3 is made up of 14 amino acids. Germline V lookup: CDR1 SEHNR, CDR2 FQNEAQ (reference sequence). The CDR3 coding sequence is TGTGCCAGCAGCTTACCACCGGGCGAGGAGACCCAGTACTTC. It codes for CASSLPPGEETQYF.

This clonotype has ten or more counts. The chain uses TRBV5-6 and TRBJ2-1; TRBD2 matches 10 bases. The junction had 9 bases not matched to a gene; V was cut back by 0 bases and J by 6 bases. CDR3 length equals 17 residues. From germline, CDR1 is SGHDT and CDR2 YYEEEE. CDR3 sequence: CASSLVSGGASGNEQFF. The DNA for the CDR3 is TGTGCCAGCAGCTTGGTCAGCGGGGGGGCCTCTGGCAATGAGCAGTTCTTC.

Many counts were recorded for this clonotype. The CDR3 region is CASSPKTGQELTDTQYF. In DNA form, the CDR3 reads TGTGCCAGCAGCCCTAAAACGGGACAGGAGCTCACAGATACGCAGTATTTT. This chain connects TRBV12-3 or TRBV12-4 to TRBJ2-3; 8 bases line up with TRBD1. This CDR3 spans 17 amino acids. The trim removed 6 bases at V and 2 bases at J, leaving 13 bases unmatched.

The genes are TRBV5-1 and TRBJ2-5; D might be TRBD1 or TRBD2, each matching 5 bases. The CDR3 spans 14 residues. CDR1 SGHRS and CDR2 YFSETQ come from the germline V gene. The V gene lost 4 bases and the J gene lost 5 bases, with 15 bases spanning the gap. CDR3 amino acids: CASSPGTASETQYF. CDR3 nucleotide sequence: TGCGCCAGCAGCCCCGGGACCGCCTCGGAGACCCAGTACTTC.

In the case of this clonotype: This may stem from a read error, because a much larger clone lies one nucleotide away. J is TRBJ2-7 and V is TRBV29-1; D might be TRBD2 (6 bases). The CDR3 loop spans 13 amino acids. Trimming took off 3 bases at V and 3 bases at J, with 12 bases between the two ends. Germline assignment: CDR1 SQVTM and CDR2 ANQGSEA. CDR3 in DNA: TGCAGCGTTGACCTGGGAGCGGGCTACGAGCAGTACTTC. Protein product: CSVDLGAGYEQYF.

The table lists this clonotype with a few counts. This chain connects TRBV27 to TRBJ2-6; TRBD1 aligns across 7 bases. V was pared by 5 bases and J by 1 base, with 5 bases of the junction left unmatched. The CDR3 has 16 amino acids. Per the germline V gene, CDR1 is MNHEY and CDR2 is SMNVEV (reference sequence). The CDR3 region is CASSTGDLSGANVLTF. CDR3 nucleotides: TGTGCCAGCAGTACAGGGGATTTGTCTGGGGCCAACGTCCTGACTTTC. Using reference TRBV27 and TRBJ2-6 for the parts outside the CDR3, the full variable domain is EAQVTQNPRYLITVTGKKLTVTCSQNMNHEYMSWYRQDPGLGLRQIYYSMNVEVTDKGDVPEGYKVSRKEKRNFPLILESPSPNQTSLYFCASSTGDLSGANVLTFGAGSRLTVL.

The chain employs TRBV7-9 and TRBJ2-2, with unresolved D. The CDR3 sequence is 16 residues long. Trimming removed 7 bases from V and 2 bases from J, with 17 bases in between. Germline values: CDR1 SEHNR, CDR2 FQNEAQ (reference sequence). The chain's CDR3 is CASNRRTSTNTGELFF. The CDR3 DNA follows: TGTGCCAGCAACCGCCGTACAAGCACCAACACCGGGGAGCTGTTTTTT.